The 26 T cell receptor beta chains reported below all come from one sample, sequenced in a study of OX40 agonist ivuxolimab in advanced cancers. Libraries were prepared by immunoSEQ multiplex PCR; TCRdb keeps only in-frame clonotypes and omits some of them. The sample has some 83,000 clones, more than 85% seen once. Sequenced here: CD4+ or CD8+ T cells sorted from blood, sampled in a trial of the OX40 agonist ivuxolimab. The receptor source for this set is an adult with an advanced solid tumor such as melanoma, head and neck, liver or kidney cancer.

J is TRBJ2-7 and V is TRBV6-1; D gene unclear. CDR1 and CDR2 from the germline V gene are MNHNS and SASEGT. The CDR3 spans 14 residues. The germline V and J ends were trimmed by 5 bases and 1 base, with 12 bases remaining between them. In DNA, the CDR3 is TGTGCCAGCAGTCCCCGCTTGGGATCCTACGAGCAGTACTTC. The encoded protein is CASSPRLGSYEQYF.

This clone appeared once. The chain uses TRBV6-1 and TRBJ1-6; the D is unclear. The V and J ends lost 9 bases and 5 bases respectively, with 17 bases between them. Germline V gives CDR1 MNHNS, CDR2 SASEGT. The length of the CDR3 is 15 residues. The CDR3 sequence is CASRRWAADNSPLHF. In DNA form, the CDR3 reads TGTGCCAGTCGTCGTTGGGCAGCAGATAATTCACCCCTCCACTTT.

This chain uses TRBV6-1 with TRBJ2-6; D unresolved. Trimming cost V 7 bases and J 0 bases, with 10 bases left between them. The CDR3 runs to 15 residues. Looked up from germline, CDR1 is MNHNS and CDR2 is SASEGT. CDR3 sequence: CASTSQPSGANVLTF. The CDR3 nucleotides are TGTGCCAGCACCTCTCAACCCTCTGGGGCCAACGTCCTGACTTTC.

The rearrangement joins TRBV30 to TRBJ1-1; D not certain. Germline V CDR1 and CDR2: GTSNPN, SVGIG (reference sequence). The V end was cut by 1 base, the J end by 6 bases, with 6 bases between. CDR3 length equals 11 residues. CDR3 sequence reads: CAWSGISEAFF. The DNA for the CDR3 is TGTGCCTGGAGTGGTATTTCTGAAGCTTTCTTT.

The chain carries TRBV6-6 and TRBJ1-3; D ambiguous. V lost 4 bases, J lost 0 bases, and 7 bases lay in between. The CDR3 contains 14 residues. CDR1 and CDR2 (germline): MNHNY, SVGAGI (reference sequence). The CDR3 loop reads CASSSGASGNTIYF. The CDR3 DNA follows: TGTGCCAGCAGTTCAGGTGCCTCTGGAAACACCATATATTTT.

This chain uses TRBV19 with TRBJ2-3; D ambiguous. Trimming removed 6 bases at V and 0 bases at J, with 19 bases between. The germline gives CDR1 LNHDA, CDR2 SQIVND (reference sequence). The CDR3 is 17 residues long. CDR3 sequence: CASRTRSGSSSTDTQYF. CDR3 nucleotides: TGTGCCAGTAGAACTCGATCCGGTAGCTCTAGCACAGATACGCAGTATTTT.

The J gene is TRBJ1-2, the V gene TRBV2; TRBD1 might be the D (6 bases). This CDR3 is built from 14 residues. The V gene lost 3 bases and the J gene lost 5 bases, with 13 bases spanning the gap. Per the germline V gene, CDR1 is SNHLY and CDR2 is FYNNEI. The CDR3 DNA follows: TGTGCCAGCAGTGATCAACAGGGAGAGTATGGCTACACCTTC. Residues: CASSDQQGEYGYTF.

The rearrangement joins TRBV6-1 to TRBJ2-5; TRBD2 matches 10 bases. Losses at the gene ends were 6 bases for V and 0 bases for J; bases not matched to a gene: 1. The CDR3 consists of 14 residues. Germline V gene sequence: CDR1 MNHNS, CDR2 SASEGT. CDR3 coding DNA: TGTGCCAGCAGAGCGGGGGGGTACCAAGAGACCCAGTACTTC. Its translation: CASRAGGYQETQYF.

This chain uses TRBV7-9 with TRBJ1-4; maybe TRBD1 (5 bases). V lost 3 bases, J lost 8 bases, and 7 bases lay in between. Germline CDR1 is SEHNR and CDR2 is FQNEAQ (reference sequence). CDR3 length: 12 amino acids. The CDR3 loop is CASSLRGEKLFF. The DNA of the CDR3 is TGTGCCAGCAGCTTGCGGGGGGAAAAACTGTTTTTT.

The V call is TRBV27, the J call TRBJ2-3; D is uncertain. Trimming cost V 5 bases and J 5 bases, with 14 bases left between them. There are 14 residues in the CDR3. CDR1 is MNHEY, CDR2 SMNVEV, per germline (reference sequence). For the CDR3, the DNA is TGTGCCAGCAGTCCCCTAGTTGGAGTAGATACGCAGTATTTT. Translating it yields CASSPLVGVDTQYF.

CDR3 residues: CASSIDRAQGTEAFF. CDR3 bases: TGTGCCAGTAGTATAGATCGGGCGCAGGGCACTGAAGCTTTCTTT. The chain recombines TRBV19 with TRBJ1-1, with D possibly TRBD1 on 5 matching bases. CDR3 length equals 15 residues. V dropped 0 bases and J dropped 4 bases, with 12 bases sitting between them. Germline CDR1 is LNHDA and CDR2 is SQIVND (reference sequence). Full variable domain (remainder filled in from reference TRBV19 and TRBJ1-1): DGGITQSPKYLFRKEGQNVTLSCEQNLNHDAMYWYRQDPGQGLRLIYYSQIVNDFQKGDIAEGYSVSREKKESFPLTVTSAQKNPTAFYLCASSIDRAQGTEAFFGQGTRLTVV.

This sequence joins TRBV7-9 and TRBJ1-1; 7 bases fit TRBD1. Germline CDR1 reads SEHNR; CDR2 reads FQNEAQ (reference sequence). The ends lost 3 bases at V and 0 bases at J; junction bases unmatched: 7. There are 16 residues in the CDR3. As DNA, the CDR3 is TGTGCCAGCAGCTTCCCTACACAGGGGATGAACACTGAAGCTTTCTTT. It yields the protein CASSFPTQGMNTEAFF.

The V call is TRBV27, the J call TRBJ2-7, with TRBD1 as a possible D gene (6 bases). V was trimmed by 3 bases and J by 7 bases, leaving 16 bases between them. In germline, CDR1 is MNHEY, CDR2 SMNVEV (reference sequence). This CDR3 is built from 14 residues. The CDR3 DNA follows: TGTGCCAGCAGTTTCCGGCAGGGGCATTTTGAGCAGTACTTC. It is translated as CASSFRQGHFEQYF.

The rearrangement links TRBV4-2 to TRBJ1-3, with D perhaps TRBD1 (5 bases). The CDR3 contains 17 residues. Trimming shortened V by 4 bases and J by 0 bases, and 16 bases separated the two germline ends. Germline V lookup: CDR1 LGHNA, CDR2 YNFKEQ. The CDR3 DNA reads as TGTGCCAGCAGCCTTCGGAGACAAGGGGCCTCTGGAAACACCATATATTTT. Its translation is CASSLRRQGASGNTIYF.

This chain joins TRBV28 and TRBJ1-4; 7 bases align to TRBD1. CDR1 is MDHEN and CDR2 is SYDVKM in the germline V gene. Trimming removed 2 bases from V and 7 bases from J; junction bases left unmatched: 4. The CDR3 contains 14 residues. CDR3: CASSLKGAGEKLFF. The CDR3, as DNA: TGTGCCAGCAGTTTAAAGGGGGCGGGTGAAAAACTGTTTTTT.

The chain couples TRBV11-2 to TRBJ2-2; D is ambiguous. The V and J ends lost 5 bases and 4 bases respectively, with 23 bases between them. Germline V gene lookup returns CDR1 SGHAT and CDR2 FQNNGV. The CDR3 is made up of 18 amino acids. CDR3 nucleotide sequence: TGTGCCAGCAGCACCCGTCGTTCCGGGTTTCAAGGCACCGGGGAGCTGTTTTTT. Protein product: CASSTRRSGFQGTGELFF. Drawing the rest from reference TRBV11-2 and TRBJ2-2, the complete variable domain is EAGVAQSPRYKIIEKRQSVAFWCNPISGHATLYWYQQILGQGPKLLIQFQNNGVVDDSQLPKDRFSAERLKGVDSTLKIQPAKLEDSAVYLCASSTRRSGFQGTGELFFGEGSRLTVL.

The CDR3 protein is CASSLDAGYGTANEQFF. In nucleotides, the CDR3 is TGTGCCAGCAGCTTAGACGCGGGATATGGAACCGCGAATGAGCAGTTCTTC. The chain joins TRBV7-9 to TRBJ2-1, with D tentatively TRBD2 (6 bases). V lost 1 base and J lost 7, with 20 bases in between. The CDR3 totals 17 residues. Germline lookup yields CDR1 SEHNR and CDR2 FQNEAQ (reference sequence).

V usage is TRBV6-5 and J usage is TRBJ2-7; tentatively, D is TRBD2 (6 bases). Trimming left V 5 bases short and J 3 bases short, with 17 bases between. The CDR3 is 15 residues long. Germline lookup yields CDR1 MNHEY and CDR2 SVGAGI. CDR3 sequence: CASSPYSGSGYEQYF. DNA for the CDR3: TGTGCCAGCAGTCCTTATTCGGGTAGCGGCTACGAGCAGTACTTC.

This chain links TRBV7-3 with TRBJ2-5; 9 bases are shared with TRBD2. This CDR3 contains 17 residues. Germline loops: CDR1 SGHTA, CDR2 FQGTGA. The V gene end was trimmed by 4 bases and the J gene end by 5 bases; junction bases not matched to a gene: 14. This CDR3 reads CASSSRTSVEGGETQYF. CDR3 nucleotides: TGTGCCAGCAGCTCCCGGACTAGCGTGGAGGGCGGTGAGACCCAGTACTTC.

This clone was detected once. The rearrangement uses TRBV4-3 and TRBJ2-1; D uncertain. Between the trimmed V and J ends, which lost 4 bases and 3 bases, there was a span of 19 bases. The CDR3 contains 17 residues. Germline CDR1 and CDR2: LGHNA and YSLEER. The CDR3 spells CASSRTYSSADYNEQFF. The CDR3 DNA follows: TGCGCCAGCAGCCGCACGTATAGTTCGGCAGACTACAATGAGCAGTTCTTC.

The V and J genes are TRBV28 and TRBJ2-4; D is perhaps TRBD1 (5 bases). This CDR3 has 13 amino acids. Germline CDR1 and CDR2: MDHEN and SYDVKM. Trimming cost V 7 bases and J 0 bases, with 7 bases left between them. CDR3 DNA sequence: TGTGCCAGCAAGACAGTAGCCAAAAACATTCAGTACTTC. Amino acid sequence: CASKTVAKNIQYF. The full variable domain, completed using reference TRBV28 and TRBJ2-4, is DVKVTQSSRYLVKRTGEKVFLECVQDMDHENMFWYRQDPGLGLRLIYFSYDVKMKEKGDIPEGYSVSREKKERFSLILESASTNQTSMYLCASKTVAKNIQYFGAGTRLSVL.

V and J are TRBV18 and TRBJ2-3; 8 bases are shared with TRBD1. CDR1 KGHSH and CDR2 LQKENI come from the germline V gene. CDR3 size: 15 residues. V was pared by 4 bases and J by 0 bases, with 3 bases of the junction left unmatched. The chain's CDR3 is CASSHDRGSTDTQYF. The CDR3 region has the DNA TGTGCCAGCTCACACGACAGGGGAAGCACAGATACGCAGTATTTT.

V gene TRBV28 combines with J gene TRBJ2-7; 8 nucleotides agree with TRBD2. Germline V gene data show CDR1 as MDHEN and CDR2 as SYDVKM. CDR3 length: 18 amino acids. The trim removed 1 base at V and 4 bases at J, leaving 15 bases unmatched. The CDR3 here is CASSLSSLGLAGQYEQYF. The CDR3 bases are TGTGCCAGCAGTTTATCATCACTAGGTCTAGCGGGCCAGTACGAGCAGTACTTC.

The chain has TRBV11-3 and TRBJ2-5; 8 positions match TRBD2. Looked up from germline, CDR1 is SGHNT and CDR2 is YENEEA. CDR3 length: 15 amino acids. V gave up 5 bases and J gave up 2 bases; unmatched junction bases: 7. Written as DNA, the CDR3 is TGTGCCAGCAGCCCCGGGGGGGTAGCGCAAGAGACCCAGTACTTC. Its protein is CASSPGGVAQETQYF.

The chain links TRBV19 to TRBJ2-1, with 7 bases aligning to TRBD2. V dropped 7 bases and J dropped 6; count of bases not matched to a gene: 12. Looked up from germline, CDR1 is LNHDA and CDR2 is SQIVND (reference sequence). CDR3 length: 15 residues. CDR3 DNA sequence: TGTGCCAGTATCGGGGGGAGGGCCATGGTCAATGAGCAGTTCTTC. Its protein product is CASIGGRAMVNEQFF. Full variable domain (remainder filled in from reference TRBV19 and TRBJ2-1): DGGITQSPKYLFRKEGQNVTLSCEQNLNHDAMYWYRQDPGQGLRLIYYSQIVNDFQKGDIAEGYSVSREKKESFPLTVTSAQKNPTAFYLCASIGGRAMVNEQFFGPGTRLTVL.

The J gene is TRBJ1-5, the V gene TRBV10-3, with unresolved D. The germline V gene has CDR1 ENHRY and CDR2 SYGVKD. V lost 3 bases and J 2 bases, leaving 11 bases between the germline ends. This CDR3 contains 15 residues. This CDR3 reads CAISDEKVGNQPQHF. Here the CDR3 DNA reads TGTGCCATCAGTGATGAAAAGGTTGGCAATCAGCCCCAGCATTTT.